This T cell receptor beta chain was recorded in a study of T cell responses to AZD1222 COVID-19 vaccine. Study findings and constraints: A reported finding is that nearly half of spike-specific TCRs target unmutated variant regions. The number of AZD1222 recipients seropositive at baseline was only 6 or 7. Clonal diversity may have been underestimated, and the donors were mostly white British, with more females than males.

About this clone itself: What it recognizes is unknown.

Sequencing was performed with immunoSEQ multiplex PCR; in TCRdb, only in-frame clones are kept and a portion is missing. The table shows 100,000 or so clones, with about 87% occurring only once. Trimming pared 4 bases from V and 3 bases from J, leaving 16 bases between. Germline CDR1 reads MNHEY; CDR2 reads SMNVEV (reference sequence). This CDR3 is built from 15 residues. The source material was peripheral blood, sampled on day 0 of MenACWY control vaccination. This receptor was identified in an adult in good health. This chain links TRBV27 with TRBJ2-7; perhaps TRBD2 as D (5 bases). This CDR3 is CASSSPGDYNYEQYF. The CDR3 nucleotides are TGTGCCAGCAGTTCCCCAGGTGACTATAACTACGAGCAGTACTTC.